Shown below are 18 T cell receptor beta chains from a single sample sequenced in a study of identical twins. Using its own MiXCR run on the 5' RACE reads, TCRdb lists one record per CDR3 protein. In the table there are 450,000 or so distinct CDR3 sequences, around an eighth of which are singletons. These data were also filed under a second study, of yellow fever vaccine responses in identical twins.

Input material: CD4+ T cells sorted from blood. Receptor source: a woman under 30 in good health.

The chain carries TRBV4-1 and TRBJ2-5; D is tentatively TRBD1 or TRBD2 (5 bases each). Germline assignment: CDR1 MGHRA and CDR2 YSYEKL. The CDR3 loop spans 15 amino acids. Trimming pared 3 bases from V and 5 bases from J, leaving 16 bases between. The CDR3 region has the DNA TGCGCCAGCAGCCAGAGTACGGGGCGGCTGGAGACCCAGTACTTC. Residues: CASSQSTGRLETQYF.

This clonotype was counted ten times or more. The chain has TRBV15 and TRBJ2-2, with 10 nucleotides matching TRBD1. Germline V gene lookup returns CDR1 LNHNV and CDR2 YYDKDF (reference sequence). The CDR3 is made up of 17 amino acids. V dropped 0 bases and J dropped 4; count of bases not matched to a gene: 5. CDR3 protein: CATSRDRDRGSTGELFF. In DNA form, the CDR3 reads TGTGCCACCAGCAGAGATCGGGACAGGGGTAGCACCGGGGAGCTGTTTTTT.

This clonotype was detected only a few times. V gene TRBV29-1 combines with J gene TRBJ2-1, with 8 bases matching TRBD2. This CDR3 has 12 amino acids. V gave up 3 bases and J gave up 6 bases; unmatched junction bases: 1. CDR1 is SQVTM, CDR2 ANQGSEA, per germline. DNA of the CDR3: TGCAGCGTTGACGGGGGGGGCAATGAGCAGTTCTTC. Encoded protein: CSVDGGGNEQFF.

A remark on this clonotype: One junction end does not reproduce the germline sequence, and a read error may be involved. V is TRBV12-3 or TRBV12-4 and J is TRBJ2-6, with 9 bases identical to TRBD1. The CDR3 spans 19 residues. CDR3 in DNA: TGTGCCATCAGTTCCTTCCCGGGACAGGGAGGCGCTGGGGCCAACGTCCTGACTTTC. Translation: CAISSFPGQGGAGANVLTF.

The chain has TRBV20-1 and TRBJ2-7, with TRBD1 matching 8 bases. Germline values: CDR1 DFQATT, CDR2 SNEGSKA (reference sequence). CDR3 length: 13 amino acids. V was clipped by 4 bases and J by 6 bases; unmatched bases: 8. The CDR3 reads CSAKGQALGEQYF. The CDR3 nucleotides are TGCAGTGCTAAGGGACAGGCCCTAGGCGAGCAGTACTTC.

This rearrangement joins TRBV14 to TRBJ1-6; D is undetermined. Trimming cost V 0 bases and J 10 bases, with 7 bases left between them. Per germline, CDR1 SGHDN and CDR2 FVKESK. The CDR3 is made up of 13 amino acids. As DNA, the CDR3 is TGTGCCAGCAGCCAAGACGTCCGATCACCCCTCCACTTT. Residues: CASSQDVRSPLHF.

This clonotype turned up a few times. The chain employs TRBV27 and TRBJ1-5; 10 bases map to TRBD1. The V gene's germline CDR1 is MNHEY and CDR2 SMNVEV (reference sequence). V was clipped by 4 bases and J by 7 bases; unmatched bases: 4. There are 14 residues in the CDR3. The CDR3 region is CASSYGQGGQPQHF. The CDR3 DNA sequence: TGTGCCAGCAGTTACGGACAGGGGGGGCAGCCCCAGCATTTT.

The chain carries TRBV5-1 and TRBJ1-3, with D possibly being TRBD1 (5 bases). Germline V lookup: CDR1 SGHRS, CDR2 YFSETQ. Trimming took 0 bases from V and 7 from J, leaving 11 bases between them. This CDR3 spans 14 amino acids. CDR3 DNA: TGCGCCAGCAGCTTGGGCGGGACGAGGAACACCATATATTTT. Its translation: CASSLGGTRNTIYF.

The sample holds a few counts of this clonotype. V usage is TRBV27 and J usage is TRBJ2-2; D may be TRBD1 (6 bases). This CDR3 contains 18 residues. Germline assignment: CDR1 MNHEY and CDR2 SMNVEV (reference sequence). V lost 7 bases to trimming and J lost 1 base, with 22 bases between them. The CDR3 here is CASNNRTGTRKNTGELFF. DNA of the CDR3: TGTGCCAGCAATAACAGAACAGGGACCCGAAAGAACACCGGGGAGCTGTTTTTT.

This clonotype was observed a few times. This chain uses TRBV12-3 or TRBV12-4 with TRBJ2-5; TRBD1 agrees at 8 bases. The CDR3 is made up of 14 amino acids. The trim removed 6 bases at V and 2 bases at J, leaving 5 bases unmatched. The DNA for the CDR3 is TGTGCCAGCAGGCGGGGACAGGAGCAAGAGACCCAGTACTTC. Its translation: CASRRGQEQETQYF.

V is TRBV11-2 and J is TRBJ2-3; 9 nucleotides align to TRBD2. The CDR3 loop spans 18 amino acids. Losses at the gene ends were 4 bases for V and 2 bases for J; bases not matched to a gene: 13. Germline CDR1 and CDR2: SGHAT and FQNNGV. CDR3 nucleotide sequence: TGTGCCAGCAGCTCCTCACTTGGGAGCGGGGGGCCCACAGATACGCAGTATTTT. The encoded protein is CASSSSLGSGGPTDTQYF.

As DNA, the CDR3 is TGCAGTGCTAAGTCCAGGGTCTTGCACACCGGGGAGCTGTTTTTT. As protein: CSAKSRVLHTGELFF. This sequence joins TRBV20-1 and TRBJ2-2, with TRBD1 as a possible D gene (5 bases). Germline V lookup: CDR1 DFQATT, CDR2 SNEGSKA (reference sequence). The ends were cut back, 4 bases at V and 3 bases at J, with 15 bases in the middle. This CDR3 is built from 15 residues.

The chain links TRBV6-5 to TRBJ2-1; D unclear. V was shortened by 2 bases and J by 9 bases, with 14 bases between the two germline ends. The CDR3 contains 14 residues. CDR1 and CDR2 (germline): MNHEY, SVGAGI. CDR3 region: CASSYSSPDGEQFF. The CDR3, as DNA: TGTGCCAGCAGTTACAGCTCACCCGACGGTGAGCAGTTCTTC.

This clonotype was seen more than once but under ten times. The J gene is TRBJ1-2, the V gene TRBV7-9; D unclear. The CDR3 contains 14 residues. The germline V gene encodes CDR1 SEHNR and CDR2 FQNEAQ (reference sequence). V lost 5 bases to trimming and J lost 2 bases, with 12 bases between them. For the CDR3, the DNA is TGTGCCAGCAGCGGTTCGGCGGCGAACTATGGCTACACCTTC. As protein: CASSGSAANYGYTF.

This clonotype was found a few times. The chain links TRBV6-2 or TRBV6-3 to TRBJ2-5, with D tentatively TRBD1 or TRBD2 (5 bases each). CDR1 is MNHEY, CDR2 SVGEGT, per germline. The CDR3 is made up of 15 amino acids. Trimming removed 8 bases from V and 1 base from J, with 17 bases in between. CDR3 sequence: CASDRRGGFQETQYF. In DNA form, the CDR3 reads TGTGCCAGCGACCGACGGGGCGGATTCCAAGAGACCCAGTACTTC.

This clonotype has only a few counts. The chain joins TRBV6-1 to TRBJ2-3, with D perhaps TRBD2 (5 bases). The germline gives CDR1 MNHNS, CDR2 SASEGT. CDR3 size: 14 residues. The V gene lost 5 bases and the J gene lost 2 bases, with 11 bases spanning the gap. DNA for the CDR3: TGTGCCAGCAGTCAGGAGAGGGCCACAGATACGCAGTATTTT. This codes for CASSQERATDTQYF.

This clonotype was counted only a few times. This rearrangement joins TRBV2 to TRBJ2-2; 10 bases line up with TRBD2. The length of the CDR3 is 15 residues. Germline CDR1 SNHLY, CDR2 FYNNEI. After removal of 9 bases from V and 4 bases from J, the junction contained 8 bases not matched to a gene. The CDR3 DNA reads TGTGCCAGTACTAGCGGGGATAAGGGCACCGGGGAGCTGTTTTTT. It encodes CASTSGDKGTGELFF.

The chain is built from TRBV7-9 and TRBJ1-5; D is unclear. This CDR3 has 14 residues. V was clipped by 5 bases and J by 3 bases, with 11 bases between them. Germline CDR1 is SEHNR and CDR2 is FQNEAQ (reference sequence). The CDR3 coding sequence is TGTGCCAGCAGCCCCATCGGAATCAATCAGCCCCAGCATTTT. As protein: CASSPIGINQPQHF.